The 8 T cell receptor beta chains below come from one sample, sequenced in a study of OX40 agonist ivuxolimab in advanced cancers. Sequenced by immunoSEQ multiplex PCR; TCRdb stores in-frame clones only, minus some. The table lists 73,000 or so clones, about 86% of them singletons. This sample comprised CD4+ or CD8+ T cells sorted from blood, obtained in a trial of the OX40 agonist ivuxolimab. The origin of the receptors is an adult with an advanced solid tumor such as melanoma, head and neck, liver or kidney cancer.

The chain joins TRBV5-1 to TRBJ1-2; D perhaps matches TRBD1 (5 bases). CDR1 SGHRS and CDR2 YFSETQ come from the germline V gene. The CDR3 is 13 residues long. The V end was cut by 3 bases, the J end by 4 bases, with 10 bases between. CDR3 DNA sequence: TGCGCCAGCAGCTCGGGGGGTCTCTATGGCTACACCTTC. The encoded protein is CASSSGGLYGYTF.

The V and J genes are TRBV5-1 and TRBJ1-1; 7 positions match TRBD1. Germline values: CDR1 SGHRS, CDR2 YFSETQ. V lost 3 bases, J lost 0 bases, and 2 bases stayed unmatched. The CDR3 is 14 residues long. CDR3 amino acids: CASSSGQLNTEAFF. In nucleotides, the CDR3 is TGCGCCAGCAGCTCGGGACAGCTGAACACTGAAGCTTTCTTT.

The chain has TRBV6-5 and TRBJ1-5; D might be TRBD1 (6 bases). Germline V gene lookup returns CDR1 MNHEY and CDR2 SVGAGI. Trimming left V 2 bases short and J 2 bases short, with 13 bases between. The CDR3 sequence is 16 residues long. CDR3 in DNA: TGTGCCAGCAGTTACCGGGGGGGGGCTGGCAATCAGCCCCAGCATTTT. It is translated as CASSYRGGAGNQPQHF.

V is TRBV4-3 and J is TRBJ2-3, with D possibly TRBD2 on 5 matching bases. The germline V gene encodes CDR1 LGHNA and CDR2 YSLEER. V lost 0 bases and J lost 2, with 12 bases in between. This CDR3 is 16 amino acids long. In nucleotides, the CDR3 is TGCGCCAGCAGCCAAGATTGGGAGCCAGACACAGATACGCAGTATTTT. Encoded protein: CASSQDWEPDTDTQYF.

The CDR3 protein is CASGDTNSYEQYF. Here the CDR3 DNA reads TGTGCCAGCGGGGATACAAACTCCTACGAGCAGTACTTC. The rearrangement links TRBV6-5 to TRBJ2-7; no clear D gene. Germline values: CDR1 MNHEY, CDR2 SVGAGI. With 8 bases removed from V and 0 bases from J, the gap between germline ends came to 11 bases. CDR3 length equals 13 residues.

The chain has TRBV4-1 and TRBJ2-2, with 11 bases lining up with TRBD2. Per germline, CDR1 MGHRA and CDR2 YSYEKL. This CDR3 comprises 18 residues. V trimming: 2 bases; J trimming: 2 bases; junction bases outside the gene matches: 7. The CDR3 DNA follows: TGCGCCAGCAGCCAACCTATTACTAGCGGGGGAAACACCGGGGAGCTGTTTTTT. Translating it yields CASSQPITSGGNTGELFF.

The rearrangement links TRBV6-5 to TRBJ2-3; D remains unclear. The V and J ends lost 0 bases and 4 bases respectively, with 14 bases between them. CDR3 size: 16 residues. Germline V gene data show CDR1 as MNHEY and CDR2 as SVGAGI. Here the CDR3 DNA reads TGTGCCAGCAGTTACTCGCACCGGGCGTGGGCAGATACGCAGTATTTT. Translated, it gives CASSYSHRAWADTQYF.

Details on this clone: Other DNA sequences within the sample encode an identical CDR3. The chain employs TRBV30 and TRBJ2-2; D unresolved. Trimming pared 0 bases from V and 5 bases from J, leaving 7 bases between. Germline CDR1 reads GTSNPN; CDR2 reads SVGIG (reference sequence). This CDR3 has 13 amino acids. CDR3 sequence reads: CAWSVQVTGELFF. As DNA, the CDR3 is TGTGCCTGGAGTGTACAAGTGACCGGGGAGCTGTTTTTT.